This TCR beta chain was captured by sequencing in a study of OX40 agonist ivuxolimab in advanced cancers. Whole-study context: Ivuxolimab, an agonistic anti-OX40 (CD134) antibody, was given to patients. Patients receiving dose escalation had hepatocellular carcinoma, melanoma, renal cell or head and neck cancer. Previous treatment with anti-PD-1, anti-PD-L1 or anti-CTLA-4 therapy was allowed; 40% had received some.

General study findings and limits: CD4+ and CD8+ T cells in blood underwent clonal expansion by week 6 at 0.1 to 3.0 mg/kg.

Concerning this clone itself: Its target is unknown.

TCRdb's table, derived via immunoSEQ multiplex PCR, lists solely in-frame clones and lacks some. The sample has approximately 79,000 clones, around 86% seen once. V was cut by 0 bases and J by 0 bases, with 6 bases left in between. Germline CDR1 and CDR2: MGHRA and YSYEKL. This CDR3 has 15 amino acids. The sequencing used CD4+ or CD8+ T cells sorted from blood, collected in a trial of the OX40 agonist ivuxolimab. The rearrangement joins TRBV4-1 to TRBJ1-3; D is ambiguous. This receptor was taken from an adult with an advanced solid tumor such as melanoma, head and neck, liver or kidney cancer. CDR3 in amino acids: CASSQEGYSGNTIYF. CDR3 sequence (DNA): TGCGCCAGCAGCCAAGAGGGGTACTCTGGAAACACCATATATTTT.